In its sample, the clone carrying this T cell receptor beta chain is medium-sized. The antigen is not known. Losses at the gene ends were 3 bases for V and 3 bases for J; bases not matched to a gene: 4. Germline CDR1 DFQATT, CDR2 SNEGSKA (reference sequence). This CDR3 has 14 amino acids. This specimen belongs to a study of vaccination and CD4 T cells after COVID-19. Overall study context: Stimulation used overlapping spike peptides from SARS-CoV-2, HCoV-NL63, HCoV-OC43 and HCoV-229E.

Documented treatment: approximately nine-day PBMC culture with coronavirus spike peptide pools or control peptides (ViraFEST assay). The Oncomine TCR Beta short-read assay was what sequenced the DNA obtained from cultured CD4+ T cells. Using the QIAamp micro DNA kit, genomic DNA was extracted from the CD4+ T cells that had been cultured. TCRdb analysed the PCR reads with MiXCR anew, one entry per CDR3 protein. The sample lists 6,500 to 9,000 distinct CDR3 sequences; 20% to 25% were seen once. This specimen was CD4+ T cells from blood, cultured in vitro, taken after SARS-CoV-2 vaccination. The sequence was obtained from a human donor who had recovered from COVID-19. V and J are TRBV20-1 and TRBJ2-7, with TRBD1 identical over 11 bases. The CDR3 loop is CSASPGTGGYEQYF. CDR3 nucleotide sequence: TGCAGTGCTAGTCCCGGGACAGGGGGCTACGAGCAGTACTTC.